One sample yielded the 13 T cell receptor beta chains listed below, sequenced in a study of shared clonotypes between healthy human individuals. This table comes from immunoSEQ multiplex PCR, and its TCRdb copy is limited to in-frame clones, with some not included. The sample contains under 550,000 clones, 90% to 96% of which appear only once. Sequencing input: naive CD4+ T cells sorted from blood. Noted subset: CD45RA+ positively selected. Receptors were obtained from a woman between 25 and 40 years old in good health.

This clone was recorded only once. The rearrangement joins TRBV10-1 to TRBJ2-7; D might be TRBD1 (5 bases). Germline V gene lookup returns CDR1 WNHNN and CDR2 SYGVQD (reference sequence). The length of the CDR3 is 13 residues. The V end was cut by 8 bases, the J end by 3 bases, with 14 bases between. CDR3 DNA sequence: TGCGCCAGCTCCACAGGACCAGGCTACGAGCAGTACTTC. Its translation: CASSTGPGYEQYF.

V is TRBV5-1 and J is TRBJ2-3, with TRBD2 matching over 12 bases. The CDR3 covers 16 residues. Germline V lookup: CDR1 SGHRS, CDR2 YFSETQ. The trim removed 4 bases at V and 2 bases at J, leaving 5 bases unmatched. DNA of the CDR3: TGCGCCAGCAGCCCCCTAGCGGGAGGGTCCACAGATACGCAGTATTTT. Protein: CASSPLAGGSTDTQYF.

CDR3 protein: CSVECYGGVDGYTF. The CDR3 nucleotides read TGCAGCGTTGAGTGTTATGGGGGGGTCGACGGCTACACCTTC. The gene calls are TRBV29-1 and TRBJ1-2, with D possibly matching TRBD1 (5 bases). V was pared by 3 bases and J by 8 bases, with 19 bases between. The CDR3 covers 14 residues. Germline assignment: CDR1 SQVTM and CDR2 ANQGSEA.

For the CDR3, the DNA is TGCGCCAGCAGCCAACCAACGGGGACAGGAGGACAGCCCCAGCATTTT. Residues: CASSQPTGTGGQPQHF. The chain combines TRBV4-1 with TRBJ1-5, with 8 bases identical to TRBD1. The CDR3 sequence is 16 residues long. The junction had 10 bases not matched to a gene; V was cut back by 2 bases and J by 7 bases. Germline V gene lookup returns CDR1 MGHRA and CDR2 YSYEKL.

The chain is built from TRBV28 and TRBJ1-5; D gene ambiguous. CDR1 and CDR2 (germline): MDHEN, SYDVKM. The germline V and J ends were trimmed by 5 bases and 2 bases, with 19 bases remaining between them. This CDR3 contains 17 residues. The CDR3 loop is CASSPPDGVQGNQPQHF. In DNA form, the CDR3 reads TGTGCCAGCAGTCCCCCCGACGGGGTTCAGGGCAATCAGCCCCAGCATTTT.

The chain employs TRBV7-2 and TRBJ2-1; D possibly corresponds to TRBD2 (6 bases). Germline assignment: CDR1 SGHTA and CDR2 FQGNSA. CDR3 length equals 13 residues. Trimming took 2 bases from V and 10 from J, leaving 12 bases between them. The CDR3 here is CASSLRLVGEQFF. CDR3 DNA: TGTGCCAGCAGCTTAAGACTAGTTGGGGAGCAGTTCTTC. Full variable domain (outside the CDR3, taken from reference TRBV7-2 and TRBJ2-1): GAGVSQSPSNKVTEKGKDVELRCDPISGHTALYWYRQSLGQGLEFLIYFQGNSAPDKSGLPSDRFSAERTGGSVSTLTIQRTQQEDSAVYLCASSLRLVGEQFFGPGTRLTVL.

The V call is TRBV18, the J call TRBJ2-2; D remains unclear. The CDR3 has 16 residues. Trimming took 2 bases from V and 0 from J, leaving 10 bases between them. CDR1 KGHSH and CDR2 LQKENI come from the germline V gene. CDR3 sequence: CASSPRSVPNTGELFF. Written as DNA, the CDR3 is TGTGCCAGCTCACCAAGGAGCGTACCGAACACCGGGGAGCTGTTTTTT. Drawing the rest from reference TRBV18 and TRBJ2-2, the complete variable domain is NAGVMQNPRHLVRRRGQEARLRCSPMKGHSHVYWYRQLPEEGLKFMVYLQKENIIDESGMPKERFSAEFPKEGPSILRIQQVVRGDSAAYFCASSPRSVPNTGELFFGEGSRLTVL.

This chain links TRBV6-1 with TRBJ2-3; D ambiguous. In germline, CDR1 is MNHNS, CDR2 SASEGT. V shed 1 base and J shed 1 base, with 3 bases lying between them. This CDR3 is 13 amino acids long. The DNA of the CDR3 is TGTGCCAGCAGTGAAGTGGGCACAGATACGCAGTATTTT. Its protein product is CASSEVGTDTQYF.

The chain combines TRBV7-2 with TRBJ2-1; 7 bases match TRBD2. Germline V gene data show CDR1 as SGHTA and CDR2 as FQGNSA. This CDR3 region has 14 residues. Unmatched junction bases numbered 6, after V lost 5 bases and J lost 5 bases. CDR3 in DNA: TGTGCCAGCAGCGCGAGGACTAGAAACAATGAGCAGTTCTTC. Protein: CASSARTRNNEQFF.

This chain connects TRBV15 to TRBJ1-2; 10 bases line up with TRBD1. Germline values: CDR1 LNHNV, CDR2 YYDKDF (reference sequence). There are 14 residues in the CDR3. The J segment lost 8 bases and the V segment lost 1 base, leaving 4 bases of the junction unmatched. The DNA of the CDR3 is TGTGCCACCAGCAGAGGACAGGGGGCGTTAGGCTACACCTTC. This sequence encodes CATSRGQGALGYTF.

The chain employs TRBV18 and TRBJ1-3; 7 bases line up with TRBD1. This CDR3 is 17 amino acids long. V gave up 0 bases and J gave up 0 bases; unmatched junction bases: 5. CDR1 KGHSH and CDR2 LQKENI come from the germline V gene. In nucleotides, the CDR3 is TGTGCCAGCTCACCACCCAACGGGGACAGCTCTGGAAACACCATATATTTT. Translating it yields CASSPPNGDSSGNTIYF.

This chain's CDR3 is CASSSLRDRTDTQYF. In DNA form, the CDR3 reads TGTGCCAGCAGTTCCTTACGCGACAGGACAGATACGCAGTATTTT. The V call is TRBV28, the J call TRBJ2-3, with D perhaps TRBD1 (6 bases). The CDR3 sequence is 15 residues long. V was shortened by 4 bases and J by 3 bases, with 14 bases between the two germline ends. Germline V gives CDR1 MDHEN, CDR2 SYDVKM.

The chain is built from TRBV18 and TRBJ1-1; a weak D match, TRBD1 (5 bases). Between the trimmed V and J ends, which lost 3 bases and 3 bases, there was a span of 14 bases. The CDR3 runs 15 residues. Per germline, CDR1 KGHSH and CDR2 LQKENI. This CDR3 is CASSPFAGRDTEAFF. The CDR3 coding sequence is TGTGCCAGCTCACCCTTCGCAGGGAGGGACACTGAAGCTTTCTTT.